This T cell receptor beta chain was sequenced during a study of control samples from healthy donors and cancer patients. The repertoire was sequenced with immunoSEQ multiplex PCR; TCRdb's copy has only in-frame clones and lacks some. The data contain 17,000 or so clones, 86% of them singletons. Trimming took 3 bases from V and 4 from J; bases not matched to a gene: 16. CDR3 length: 19 residues. Per germline, CDR1 LNHDA and CDR2 SQIVND (reference sequence). The chain links TRBV19 to TRBJ1-1, with 11 positions matching TRBD1. The TCR originated in a woman between 70 and 85 years old with colorectal cancer. The specimen sequenced was PBMCs. The CDR3 bases are TGTGCCAGTAGTATCGGCGTTTGGGGAACCGGGACAGGGGGCACTGAAGCTTTCTTT. Translation: CASSIGVWGTGTGGTEAFF.